The subject of this entry is one T cell receptor (beta chain). The antigen remains undetermined. The entry originates in a study of beta chain features in type 1 diabetes. Study results and limitations: The similarity of naive, central memory and Treg TCRB repertoires appeared greater among patients than among healthy donors. VDJ junctions in type 1 diabetes patients carried more deletions and fewer insertions.

The ends were cut back, 0 bases at V and 0 bases at J, with 10 bases in the middle. CDR3 length equals 16 residues. The germline V gene encodes CDR1 LGHNA and CDR2 YNFKEQ. Expressed TCRB transcripts were sequenced because the entire RNA isolate underwent reverse transcription. Reads from naive, central memory and regulatory T cell samples averaged approximately 3.7 million. Measured with immunoSEQ multiplex PCR; TCRdb has only the in-frame clones, and not every one. Of under 250,000 clones in the sample, roughly 15% were seen once. The chain recombines TRBV4-2 with TRBJ2-3, with TRBD2 as a possible D gene (6 bases). The material sequenced was naive CD4+ T cells from blood. The source of this sequence is a woman aged 40-49 years in good health. The CDR3 loop is CASSQEGGVSTDTQYF. CDR3 sequence (DNA): TGTGCCAGCAGCCAAGAAGGCGGGGTGAGCACAGATACGCAGTATTTT.